This T cell receptor (beta chain) was found in a study of T cell repertoires in cytomegalovirus infection. On the study more broadly: From public TCR beta signatures came an indication of both CMV infection and matching HLA type.

There are many counts of this clonotype. TCRdb itself ran the reads through MiXCR, one entry per CDR3 protein. Of more than 400,000 distinct CDR3 sequences in the sample, less than 30% are singletons; the top ten hold 13%. This clonotype was obtained from a human donor in good health (CMV status not recorded). Some clones in this sample may be carry-over from other donors' samples. The sequenced sample consisted of PBMCs.

The CDR3: CASRKGQSSGANVLTF. The CDR3, as DNA: TGTGCCAGCAGAAAGGGACAGAGCTCTGGGGCCAACGTCCTGACTTTC. This chain connects TRBV6-1 to TRBJ2-6; TRBD1 matches at 7 bases. The length of the CDR3 is 16 residues. V lost 6 bases, J lost 0 bases, and 5 bases stayed unmatched. Germline CDR1 MNHNS, CDR2 SASEGT.